Sequencing of this T cell receptor (beta chain) was carried out in a study of blood T cell repertoires in COVID-19. Study-wide background: Collection of acute and convalescent COVID-19 samples took place in the United States, Italy and Spain.

Patients of the Seattle cohort, enrolled during active infection, were followed longitudinally. Authors' processing steps: Estimates of nucleated cell counts were drawn from the amplification of reference gene primers. Only in-frame clones appear in the TCRdb table, and some are missing; sequencing was by immunoSEQ multiplex PCR. That table gives V, J and clone size, and the DNA gave D and trimming. In the table there are more than 250,000 clones, more than 80% of which are singletons. This receptor was obtained from a woman aged 50 to 60 with COVID-19, enrolled during active disease. The sample was peripheral blood.

The CDR3 loop reads CASSQTSGKAYEQYF. CDR3 bases: TGTGCCAGCTCGCAAACTAGCGGGAAAGCTTACGAGCAGTACTTC. V gene TRBV18 combines with J gene TRBJ2-7, with 10 bases fitting TRBD2. V shed 6 bases, J shed 4 bases, and the junction held 9 bases outside the gene matches. The CDR3 has 15 residues. Germline CDR1 KGHSH, CDR2 LQKENI.